A single sample is the source of the 9 T cell receptor beta chains below, sequenced in a study of shared clonotypes between healthy human individuals. CD8 cells regarded as naive lacked CD45RO, were positively chosen for CCR7, and omitted terminally differentiated effector memory CD45RA+ cells. Profiled with immunoSEQ multiplex PCR; TCRdb holds only in-frame clones, not every one. The repertoire holds hundreds of thousands of clones, with around 96% as singletons. Specimen: naive CD8+ T cells sorted from blood. Source of these receptors: a woman between 25 and 40 years old in good health.

This clone appeared a single time. The J gene is TRBJ2-7, the V gene TRBV7-9; no clear D gene. The V end lost 1 base, the J end lost 6 bases, and 7 bases lay between the germline ends. The germline V gene encodes CDR1 SEHNR and CDR2 FQNEAQ (reference sequence). The CDR3 extends over 12 amino acids. The CDR3 DNA reads TGTGCCAGCAGCTTAGACATGTTCGAGCAGTACTTC. It specifies CASSLDMFEQYF.

This clone occurred once. The chain carries TRBV4-2 and TRBJ1-1, with D perhaps matching TRBD1 (5 bases). CDR1 is LGHNA, CDR2 YNFKEQ, per germline. Trimming stripped 3 bases from V and 3 bases from J, with 17 bases between. The length of the CDR3 is 16 residues. The CDR3 is CASSQIGARGDTEAFF. CDR3 nucleotides: TGTGCCAGCAGCCAGATCGGGGCGCGCGGGGACACTGAAGCTTTCTTT.

This rearrangement joins TRBV19 to TRBJ2-3, with D tentatively TRBD1 (5 bases). There are 14 residues in the CDR3. Per the germline V gene, CDR1 is LNHDA and CDR2 is SQIVND (reference sequence). V was pared by 1 base and J by 4 bases, with 9 bases between. The CDR3 loop reads CASSIGPRADTQYF. CDR3 nucleotides: TGTGCCAGTAGTATAGGGCCCAGGGCAGATACGCAGTATTTT.

V and J are TRBV7-8 and TRBJ2-1; tentative D call: TRBD1 (6 bases). This CDR3 has 13 amino acids. Per germline, CDR1 SGHVS and CDR2 FQNEAQ. V was clipped by 8 bases and J by 8 bases, with 16 bases between them. DNA for the CDR3: TGTGCCAGCTACCTTCCAGGGGACCATGAGCAGTTCTTC. The encoded protein is CASYLPGDHEQFF.

This clone came up once. V gene TRBV14 combines with J gene TRBJ2-6, with D possibly TRBD2 on 8 matching bases. Per germline, CDR1 SGHDN and CDR2 FVKESK. The CDR3 spans 18 residues. Trimming removed 5 bases from V and 4 bases from J, with 21 bases in between. CDR3 region: CASSVSGTAGPGANVLTF. In nucleotides, the CDR3 is TGTGCCAGCAGCGTTAGCGGGACAGCGGGACCAGGGGCCAACGTCCTGACTTTC.

To note about this clone: The same CDR3 also results from other DNA sequences found in this sample. The chain employs TRBV9 and TRBJ2-7, with TRBD2 matching over 11 bases. Germline V gene data show CDR1 as SGDLS and CDR2 as YYNGEE. This CDR3 is 14 amino acids long. After removal of 4 bases from V and 4 bases from J, the junction contained 4 bases not matched to a gene. The DNA of the CDR3 is TGTGCCAGCAGCCCGGGACTAGCGGATTACGAGCAGTACTTC. Translating it yields CASSPGLADYEQYF.

This chain connects TRBV10-2 to TRBJ2-1, with TRBD2 identical over 11 bases. CDR1 is WSHSY, CDR2 SAAADI, per germline. The junction had 6 bases not matched to a gene; V was cut back by 7 bases and J by 7 bases. The CDR3 is 14 residues long. The CDR3 region has the DNA TGCGCCAGCACTAGCGGGAGGCCGCCGAATGAGCAGTTCTTC. It encodes CASTSGRPPNEQFF.

The chain combines TRBV9 with TRBJ2-7, with 11 nucleotides matching TRBD2. V lost 4 bases to trimming and J lost 0 bases; unmatched junction nucleotides: 6. CDR3 length equals 16 residues. Germline V gene lookup returns CDR1 SGDLS and CDR2 YYNGEE. This chain's CDR3 is CASSPPGTSGSYEQYF. As DNA, the CDR3 is TGTGCCAGCAGCCCCCCGGGGACTAGCGGCTCCTACGAGCAGTACTTC.

The chain has TRBV5-4 and TRBJ1-2, with D unclear. CDR1 and CDR2 from the germline V gene are SGHNT and YYREEE (reference sequence). The V gene lost 4 bases and the J gene lost 2 bases, with 18 bases spanning the gap. This CDR3 region has 16 residues. For the CDR3, the DNA is TGTGCCAGCAGCGGCTTTGGGCGGGAGGTGAACTATGGCTACACCTTC. This encodes CASSGFGREVNYGYTF.